Shown below are 22 T cell receptor beta chains from a single sample sequenced in a study of blood T cells in healthy people across ages. Primed by a sample-barcoded 5' primer and a J-beta primer mix, a second PCR proceeded for 7 to 11 cycles. MiXCR was run by TCRdb on the 5' RACE reads, yielding one entry per CDR3 protein. Of about 1.1 million distinct CDR3 sequences listed, roughly two fifths are singletons. The sample consisted of blood. Source of these receptors: a man between 18 and 35 years old in good health.

The chain couples TRBV13 to TRBJ2-3, with D possibly matching TRBD2 (5 bases). Trimming removed 8 bases at V and 7 bases at J, with 13 bases between. Germline loops: CDR1 PRHDT, CDR2 FYEKMQ (reference sequence). This CDR3 has 12 amino acids. The CDR3 DNA is TGTGCCAGCGCCTCGGGAATGAATACGCAGTATTTT. Amino acid sequence: CASASGMNTQYF.

This clonotype turned up a few times. V and J are TRBV5-1 and TRBJ1-2; D is unclear. The V end lost 0 bases, the J end lost 4 bases, and 10 bases lay between the germline ends. CDR1 and CDR2 (germline): SGHRS, YFSETQ. The CDR3 has 14 amino acids. CDR3 nucleotide sequence: TGCGCCAGCAGCTTGGACGGGATTGGCTATGGCTACACCTTC. This sequence encodes CASSLDGIGYGYTF. Combining the CDR3 with reference TRBV5-1 and TRBJ1-2 gives the whole variable domain KAGVTQTPRYLIKTRGQQVTLSCSPISGHRSVSWYQQTPGQGLQFLFEYFSETQRNKGNFPGRFSGRQFSNSRSEMNVSTLELGDSALYLCASSLDGIGYGYTFGSGTRLTVV.

This clonotype was counted between two and nine times. The rearrangement links TRBV28 to TRBJ1-2; TRBD1 is a possible D gene (6 bases). This CDR3 region has 16 residues. The germline CDR1 and CDR2 sequences are MDHEN and SYDVKM. The V and J ends lost 7 bases and 0 bases respectively, with 18 bases between them. CDR3 region: CASTPSYRASNYGYTF. The CDR3 nucleotides are TGTGCCAGCACCCCCTCGTACAGGGCCTCTAACTATGGCTACACCTTC.

The chain has TRBV20-1 and TRBJ1-5; no reliable D call. Germline V gives CDR1 DFQATT, CDR2 SNEGSKA (reference sequence). Trimming removed 7 bases at V and 5 bases at J, with 12 bases between. This CDR3 contains 12 residues. The CDR3 coding sequence is TGCAGTGTATCCCGAAGGGATCAGCCCCAGCATTTT. It encodes CSVSRRDQPQHF.

This clonotype was detected once. The chain uses TRBV4-1 and TRBJ1-5; no clear D gene. CDR3 length equals 14 residues. The ends were cut back, 1 base at V and 3 bases at J, with 7 bases in the middle. Germline V gives CDR1 MGHRA, CDR2 YSYEKL. The CDR3 protein is CASSQVQDNQPQHF. Here the CDR3 DNA reads TGCGCCAGCAGCCAAGTTCAGGACAATCAGCCCCAGCATTTT.

This clonotype was observed once. V gene TRBV2 combines with J gene TRBJ2-3; 10 bases map to TRBD2. CDR1 and CDR2 (germline): SNHLY, FYNNEI. The CDR3 length is 15 residues. The trim removed 7 bases at V and 1 base at J, leaving 5 bases unmatched. The CDR3 loop reads CASTQTSGRTDTQYF. DNA for the CDR3: TGTGCCAGCACCCAGACTAGCGGGCGCACAGATACGCAGTATTTT.

This clonotype has a single count. The chain has TRBV5-1 and TRBJ1-2, with 7 bases lining up with TRBD1. Germline V gene data show CDR1 as SGHRS and CDR2 as YFSETQ. J gave up 5 bases and V 6 bases, and 10 bases lay outside the gene matches. The CDR3 spans 14 residues. Here the CDR3 reads CASNQRGQTYGYTF. DNA for the CDR3: TGCGCCAGCAACCAAAGGGGACAGACTTATGGCTACACCTTC.

The chain uses TRBV10-3 and TRBJ1-1; weak D call: TRBD1 (6 bases). Germline CDR1 is ENHRY and CDR2 is SYGVKD. Trimming took 3 bases from V and 7 from J, leaving 18 bases between them. This CDR3 contains 15 residues. The CDR3 region has the DNA TGTGCCATCAGTGACTATACCCCGGGACATGGTGAAGCTTTCTTT. Translation: CAISDYTPGHGEAFF.

This clonotype was picked up one time. The chain employs TRBV7-9 and TRBJ1-5; no clear D gene. V gave up 5 bases and J gave up 3 bases, with 11 bases separating them. The CDR3 runs to 14 residues. The germline V gene encodes CDR1 SEHNR and CDR2 FQNEAQ (reference sequence). The chain's CDR3 is CASSPRWSNQPQHF. The CDR3 bases are TGTGCCAGCAGCCCCAGGTGGTCCAATCAGCCCCAGCATTTT.

The chain is built from TRBV12-3 or TRBV12-4 and TRBJ2-1; D remains ambiguous. The CDR3 loop spans 15 amino acids. V lost 6 bases and J 10 bases, leaving 22 bases between the germline ends. For the CDR3, the DNA is TGTGCCAGCAGCATAAGGGCAGGCTCCTTCTACGAGCAGTTCTTC. This translates into CASSIRAGSFYEQFF.

V and J are TRBV7-2 and TRBJ1-5, with D possibly being TRBD1 (6 bases). V was pared by 0 bases and J by 3 bases, with 9 bases between. Germline CDR1 and CDR2: SGHTA and FQGNSA. The CDR3 spans 15 residues. CDR3 sequence: CASSLAGQINQPQHF. The CDR3 DNA sequence: TGTGCCAGCAGCTTAGCGGGACAAATCAATCAGCCCCAGCATTTT.

The V gene is TRBV7-2, the J gene TRBJ2-7; D is unclear. V was clipped by 5 bases and J by 2 bases, with 13 bases between them. Germline loops: CDR1 SGHTA, CDR2 FQGNSA. This CDR3 contains 14 residues. The CDR3: CASSVGKLPYEQYF. CDR3 nucleotide sequence: TGTGCCAGCAGCGTGGGGAAATTACCCTACGAGCAGTACTTC.

The chain couples TRBV12-3 or TRBV12-4 to TRBJ1-1; D not certain. CDR3 length: 13 residues. Trimming cost V 6 bases and J 1 base, with 9 bases left between them. CDR3 region: CASRERPNTEAFF. CDR3 nucleotides: TGTGCCAGCAGAGAGCGGCCGAACACTGAAGCTTTCTTT.

Comment on this clonotype: The junction departs from the called germline gene at one end, perhaps through a read error. The chain carries TRBV12-3 or TRBV12-4 and TRBJ2-3; D is possibly TRBD2 (7 bases). The CDR3 spans 17 residues. CDR3 region: CAGSFRRTETSIDTQYF. The CDR3 coding sequence is TGTGCCGGCAGTTTCAGGAGGACAGAGACTAGCATAGATACGCAGTATTTT.

The chain recombines TRBV7-8 with TRBJ2-2, with D tentatively TRBD2 (6 bases). The CDR3 runs 15 residues. V was cut by 10 bases and J by 6 bases, with 21 bases left in between. Germline-derived CDR1 and CDR2 are SGHVS and FQNEAQ. The CDR3 coding sequence is TGTGCCACACAACGCGGGACTCCTAACGCCGGGGAGCTGTTTTTT. As protein: CATQRGTPNAGELFF. The full variable domain, its missing parts supplied by reference TRBV7-8 and TRBJ2-2, is GAGVSQSPRYKVAKRGQDVALRCDPISGHVSLFWYQQALGQGPEFLTYFQNEAQLDKSGLPSDRFFAERPEGSVSTLKIQRTQQEDSAVYLCATQRGTPNAGELFFGEGSRLTVL.

V usage is TRBV7-2 and J usage is TRBJ1-2; TRBD1 is a possible D gene (6 bases). Germline CDR1 is SGHTA and CDR2 is FQGNSA. CDR3 length equals 14 residues. The V end lost 5 bases, the J end lost 11 bases, and 21 bases lay between the germline ends. CDR3 nucleotides: TGTGCCAGCAGCCCAGAGCGGGGGCCTGTCTTTTACACCTTC. It translates to CASSPERGPVFYTF.

The genes are TRBV4-1 and TRBJ2-3; 12 bases match TRBD2. The CDR3 sequence is 15 residues long. With 7 bases clipped from V and 6 bases from J, the junction kept 8 bases outside the gene matches. CDR1 is MGHRA, CDR2 YSYEKL, per germline. The CDR3 is CASTLASGGADTQYF. CDR3 bases: TGCGCCAGCACCCTCGCTAGCGGGGGGGCGGATACGCAGTATTTT.

The sample holds a few counts of this clonotype. V gene TRBV20-1 combines with J gene TRBJ1-2, with a weak D call TRBD1 (6 bases). This CDR3 region has 15 residues. CDR1 and CDR2 (germline): DFQATT, SNEGSKA (reference sequence). The germline V and J ends were trimmed by 3 bases and 3 bases, with 17 bases remaining between them. The CDR3 coding sequence is TGCAGTGCTAGTTTAGGGGGAGAATTGTACTATGGCTACACCTTC. Translation: CSASLGGELYYGYTF.

This clonotype was seen at least ten times. The gene calls are TRBV12-3 or TRBV12-4 and TRBJ2-1; no clear D. CDR3 length equals 12 residues. The V end was cut by 5 bases, the J end by 2 bases, with 4 bases between. In DNA, the CDR3 is TGTGCCAGCAGTCTCCCCTACAATGAGCAGTTCTTC. This codes for CASSLPYNEQFF.

This sequence joins TRBV27 and TRBJ2-1; D gene unclear. Deletions cut 2 bases from V and 9 bases from J, with 17 bases between. In germline, CDR1 is MNHEY, CDR2 SMNVEV (reference sequence). The CDR3 consists of 15 residues. This CDR3 reads CASSLDTQRAFEQFF. DNA for the CDR3: TGTGCCAGCAGTTTAGATACCCAAAGGGCCTTTGAGCAGTTCTTC.

This clonotype was observed a few times. CDR3 sequence: CASSNMGAGRNEKLFF. In nucleotides, the CDR3 is TGTGCCAGCAGTAATATGGGGGCCGGGCGGAATGAAAAACTGTTTTTT. This rearrangement joins TRBV12-3 or TRBV12-4 to TRBJ1-4; weak D call: TRBD1 (6 bases). Trimming stripped 5 bases from V and 5 bases from J, with 18 bases between. The CDR3 covers 16 residues.

This clonotype has only a few counts. The rearrangement uses TRBV25-1 and TRBJ1-1; D is possibly TRBD1 (5 bases). This CDR3 has 14 residues. CDR1 MGHDK and CDR2 SYGVNS come from the germline V gene. Trimming took 1 base from V and 11 from J, leaving 17 bases between them. CDR3 residues: CASSEFGGRARAFF. The CDR3, as DNA: TGTGCCAGCAGTGAATTCGGGGGGAGGGCACGGGCTTTCTTT.